This TCR beta chain originates from a study of CD8+ T cells in alopecia areata. Study observations and caveats: In scalp, tofacitinib significantly decreased clonality and expanded CD8+ clones among the top 100. Scalp repertoires also include resident alphabeta T cells from normal skin. The link between baseline CD8+ expansion and response remains uncertain with one nonresponder.

Worth noting for this clone: Its target is unknown.

Specified treatment: oral pan-JAK inhibitor, 5-10 mg twice daily. Both CD4+ and CD8+ T cells were separated by sorting PBMCs. V lost 3 bases and J lost 0; bases outside the gene matches: 4. CDR1 and CDR2 (germline): KGHSH, LQKENI. The CDR3 is 16 amino acids. The authors extracted RNA and reverse transcribed it into cDNA as the sequencing template. Clones were read by immunoSEQ multiplex PCR, and TCRdb kept only the in-frame ones, dropping some. The sample lists about 180,000 clones; about 53% were seen once. This chain connects TRBV18 to TRBJ1-2, with 10 bases aligning to TRBD1. This specimen was CD8+ T cells sorted from blood, taken at week 24, from a patient treated with tofacitinib. The sequence was collected from a human donor with alopecia areata. CDR3 nucleotide sequence: TGTGCCAGCTCACCGGGACAGGGGCCAGCTAACTATGGCTACACCTTC. Protein sequence: CASSPGQGPANYGYTF.